This T cell receptor beta chain emerged from a study of cytomegalovirus exposure and HLA in healthy donors. The study, taken as a whole, reports: Within a later analysis, the majority of CMV-associated TCR beta chains appeared HLA-restricted. In a later analysis, parvovirus B19, influenza, CMV and Epstein-Barr virus appeared linked to several top co-occurrence clusters. For cytomegalovirus status, the classifier reportedly gave diagnoses with high specificity and sensitivity. Later analysis revealed greater clonal expansion in HLA-associated TCR beta chains than in equally common others.

The primer mix had 60 Vbeta and 13 Jbeta primers. Profiling relied on immunoSEQ multiplex PCR, and the TCRdb table lists in-frame clones only, not all of them. The table shows 100,000 to 150,000 clones, with 70% to 90% occurring only once. About this clone: Its matching antigen is unknown.

Input material: PBMCs. The clonotype comes from a woman between 40 and 55 years old in good health and CMV-seropositive.

The CDR3 region has the DNA TGTGCCAGCTCACCGGACAGGGGCCACAATGAGCAGTTCTTC. The encoded protein is CASSPDRGHNEQFF. The rearrangement links TRBV18 to TRBJ2-1; TRBD1 matches at 9 bases. J lost 5 bases, V lost 3 bases, and 2 bases had no gene match. There are 14 residues in the CDR3. Germline V lookup: CDR1 KGHSH, CDR2 LQKENI.